This T cell receptor (beta chain) was profiled in a study of identical twins. Details on this clonotype: What it binds is unknown.

All of the donors were Caucasians in good health. A universal primer site was incorporated via template switching, and the cDNA contained unique molecular identifiers. A single record per CDR3 protein comes from TCRdb applying MiXCR to the 5' RACE reads. The profile covers 1,800,000 or so distinct CDR3 sequences, with under 35% appearing a single time and more than 0.25% taken by the ten largest. Germline lookup yields CDR1 SGHAT and CDR2 FQNNGV. This CDR3 has 17 residues. V was pared by 5 bases and J by 0 bases, with 17 bases between. Notes on the study in general: Models, which agreed with sharing between unrelated individuals, nonetheless underestimated the out-of-frame TCR alpha sharing seen in monozygotic twins. Memory repertoires lacked the insertion deficit that abundant cord blood beta clonotypes showed.

The chain is built from TRBV11-2 and TRBJ2-1, with D maybe TRBD1 (6 bases). This TCR came from a newborn girl in good health. Sequencing input: cord blood. The CDR3 region has the DNA TGTGCCAGCAGCGAACAACCGGGGACAAGCTCCTACAATGAGCAGTTCTTC. Translated, it gives CASSEQPGTSSYNEQFF.